The clone carrying this T cell receptor beta chain was picked up a small number of times. What it recognizes is unknown. The germline gives CDR1 MGHRA, CDR2 YSYEKL. The CDR3 consists of 19 residues. V shed 1 base and J shed 4 bases, with 20 bases lying between them. The record originates from a study of blood T cells in healthy people across ages. Study results and caveats: With donor CMV status unknown, expanded clonotype changes were possibly confounded. Aged donors had fewer naive CD4+ cells and lower diversity than long-lived donors. Leaving the PBMCs unsorted stopped any conclusive comparison of naive versus antigen-experienced cells.

For the second PCR, which ran for roughly 7 to 11 cycles, a sample-barcoded 5' primer and a J-beta primer mix were used. Each of the samples gave a minimum of 3 million paired-end reads that contained CDR3. TCRdb ran MiXCR on the 5' RACE reads and lists one entry per CDR3 protein. This table holds around 690,000 distinct CDR3 sequences, roughly 53% found once. The origin of this receptor is a man aged 55-75 years in good health. The sequenced sample was blood. The rearrangement links TRBV4-1 to TRBJ2-6, with D possibly TRBD1 on 5 matching bases. CDR3 loop: CASSQGQSKASWGANVLTF. CDR3 in DNA: TGCGCCAGCAGCCAAGGACAGTCCAAGGCCTCCTGGGGGGCCAACGTCCTGACTTTC.